The next 19 T cell receptor beta chains were all read from a single sample in a study of post-analysis software for immune sequencing data (dated by TCRdb to between 2014 and 2017). The full study reports these points: Four or five TRBV segments, including TRBV5-6, TRBV5-1 and TRBV20-1, were significantly more frequent in patients than controls.

Receptor libraries were prepared by PCR. Instrument used: Illumina HiSeq 2500. Unique molecular identifiers were incorporated into TCR beta cDNA libraries to reduce PCR and sequencing biases. TCRdb reworked the public reads: Q25 trimming with fastp, MiXCR clone assembly, productive beta chains retained. CDR3 protein sequences are deduplicated, and each keeps its most common genes and DNA. The sample has roughly 430,000 distinct CDR3 sequences on record, approximately 39% of them singletons. Of the sample, around 8% is held by the ten largest clones. No antigen is known for these receptors. Input material: blood. These receptors originate from a girl aged 2-10 years with multiple sclerosis.

This clonotype was counted between two and nine times. The V gene is TRBV4-1, the J gene TRBJ1-2; perhaps TRBD1 as D (5 bases). The CDR3 has 16 residues. V lost 1 base and J 2 bases, leaving 14 bases between the germline ends. Germline values: CDR1 MGHRA, CDR2 YSYEKL. CDR3 residues: CASSQAPGPKNYGYTF. CDR3 DNA sequence: TGCGCCAGCAGCCAAGCGCCGGGACCGAAAAACTATGGCTACACCTTC.

The V gene is TRBV12-3 or TRBV12-4, the J gene TRBJ2-1, with D hard to call. The CDR3 is made up of 15 amino acids. The V gene lost 4 bases and the J gene lost 2 bases, with 12 bases spanning the gap. CDR3 region: CASSYRSGAYNEQFF. The CDR3, as DNA: TGTGCCAGCAGTTACAGAAGTGGCGCCTACAATGAGCAGTTCTTC.

As DNA, the CDR3 is TGCAGTCCTCTAGAGACAGGGCTGGGGGCCCAGTACTTC. Amino acid sequence: CSPLETGLGAQYF. The genes are TRBV20-1 and TRBJ2-5; 7 bases line up with TRBD1. Germline V gene sequence: CDR1 DFQATT, CDR2 SNEGSKA (reference sequence). The junction had 15 bases not matched to a gene; V was cut back by 8 bases and J by 9 bases. The CDR3 loop spans 13 amino acids.

V is TRBV15 and J is TRBJ2-7, with 11 bases that match TRBD2. The CDR3 is made up of 15 amino acids. V gave up 1 base and J gave up 3 bases; unmatched junction bases: 2. Germline CDR1 is LNHNV and CDR2 is YYDKDF (reference sequence). The CDR3 sequence is CATSRGTSGYYEQYF. In DNA form, the CDR3 reads TGTGCCACCAGCAGAGGGACTAGCGGGTACTACGAGCAGTACTTC.

This chain joins TRBV9 and TRBJ2-5; 13 nucleotides match TRBD2. The end of the DNA aligns better with TRBJ2-7, so the J call may be wrong. The length of the CDR3 is 16 residues. Germline CDR1 is SGDLS and CDR2 is YYNGEE. This chain's CDR3 is CASSVRWTSGSYEQYF. The CDR3 region has the DNA TGTGCCAGCAGCGTTAGGTGGACTAGCGGGAGTTACGAGCAGTACTTC.

This clonotype was seen more than once but under ten times. The V call is TRBV28, the J call TRBJ2-3; possible D gene TRBD1, 5 bases. The CDR3 extends over 15 amino acids. Trimming shortened V by 5 bases and J by 2 bases, and 14 bases separated the two germline ends. The germline CDR1 and CDR2 sequences are MDHEN and SYDVKM. CDR3 coding DNA: TGTGCCAGCAGTCCGCATTCAGGGTTCACAGATACGCAGTATTTT. It codes for CASSPHSGFTDTQYF.

V usage is TRBV12-3 or TRBV12-4 and J usage is TRBJ2-5; 11 positions agree with TRBD1. The CDR3 loop spans 15 amino acids. After removal of 6 bases from V and 4 bases from J, the junction contained 7 bases not matched to a gene. The CDR3 region has the DNA TGTGCCAGCAGCAGCTGGGACAGGGGGAGAGAGACCCAGTACTTC. Amino acid sequence: CASSSWDRGRETQYF.

The chain recombines TRBV7-9 with TRBJ2-3, with TRBD2 as a possible D gene (5 bases). Germline V lookup: CDR1 SEHNR, CDR2 FQNEAQ (reference sequence). The CDR3 length is 13 residues. The V end was cut by 6 bases, the J end by 11 bases, with 18 bases between. CDR3 in amino acids: CASREIGPAGQYF. CDR3 in DNA: TGTGCCAGCAGAGAAATTGGCCCGGCGGGGCAGTATTTT.

The V call is TRBV12-3 or TRBV12-4, the J call TRBJ1-1, with 11 bases identical to TRBD1. J was trimmed by 3 bases and V by 4 bases; bases with no gene match: 1. The CDR3 extends over 14 amino acids. The CDR3 protein is CASSWDRGDTEAFF. The CDR3 DNA follows: TGTGCCAGCAGTTGGGACAGGGGGGACACTGAAGCTTTCTTT.

The V gene is TRBV5-5, the J gene TRBJ1-5; no reliable D call. The CDR3 contains 17 residues. V was trimmed by 0 bases and J by 0 bases, leaving 13 bases between them. In germline, CDR1 is SGHKS, CDR2 YYEKEE (reference sequence). The CDR3 bases are TGTGCCAGCAGCTTGGAGGGTCACCACTATAGCAATCAGCCCCAGCATTTT. It translates to CASSLEGHHYSNQPQHF.

The chain is built from TRBV6-2 or TRBV6-3 and TRBJ2-7, with D possibly being TRBD1 (5 bases). Germline V gene sequence: CDR1 MNHEY, CDR2 SVGEGT. With 2 bases removed from V and 2 bases from J, the gap between germline ends came to 10 bases. The CDR3 length is 14 residues. The CDR3 is CASSYGDSAYEQYF. The CDR3 nucleotides are TGTGCCAGCAGTTACGGAGACAGCGCCTACGAGCAGTACTTC.

In its sample, this clonotype was seen a few times. V is TRBV12-3 or TRBV12-4 and J is TRBJ1-2; D gene uncertain. V was shortened by 3 bases and J by 1 base, with 12 bases between the two germline ends. This CDR3 comprises 15 residues. CDR3 coding DNA: TGTGCCAGCAGTTTTAAACGGTTGCTTAACTATGGCTACACCTTC. It specifies CASSFKRLLNYGYTF.

This clonotype was recorded a few times. The chain carries TRBV11-2 and TRBJ1-5; D perhaps matches TRBD1 (5 bases). The CDR3 is 14 residues long. Per the germline V gene, CDR1 is SGHAT and CDR2 is FQNNGV. Trimming removed 5 bases at V and 4 bases at J, with 12 bases between. The CDR3 DNA sequence: TGTGCCAGCAGCCCGGGGACGAGTAATCAGCCCCAGCATTTT. As protein: CASSPGTSNQPQHF.

The chain combines TRBV15 with TRBJ2-1; TRBD1 is a possible D gene (6 bases). Per germline, CDR1 LNHNV and CDR2 YYDKDF (reference sequence). Trimming took 1 base from V and 2 from J, leaving 9 bases between them. The CDR3 is made up of 15 amino acids. The CDR3 DNA sequence: TGTGCCACCAGCAGAGTGGGACAAGCCTACAATGAGCAGTTCTTC. This translates into CATSRVGQAYNEQFF.

V usage is TRBV7-9 and J usage is TRBJ1-4; D gene ambiguous. Trimming removed 6 bases at V and 3 bases at J, with 14 bases between. CDR1 SEHNR and CDR2 FQNEAQ come from the germline V gene (reference sequence). The CDR3 runs 15 residues. CDR3 nucleotides: TGTGCCAGCAGATCAACGGGCGGTGCTAATGAAAAACTGTTTTTT. It is translated as CASRSTGGANEKLFF.

J is TRBJ2-1 and V is TRBV4-3; the match to TRBD2 covers 8 bases. V trimming: 0 bases; J trimming: 3 bases; junction bases outside the gene matches: 7. CDR3 length: 17 residues. CDR1 is LGHNA and CDR2 is YSLEER in the germline V gene. The CDR3 sequence: CASSQEALTSGYNEQFF. CDR3 in DNA: TGCGCCAGCAGCCAAGAGGCCCTAACTAGCGGCTACAATGAGCAGTTCTTC.

The gene calls are TRBV29-1 and TRBJ2-3; 7 nucleotides align to TRBD2. J gave up 1 base and V 6 bases, and 13 bases lay outside the gene matches. CDR3 length: 16 amino acids. Germline V lookup: CDR1 SQVTM, CDR2 ANQGSEA. CDR3 nucleotides: TGCAGCGTGACGAAACCCCACAGCGGGGGCACAGATACGCAGTATTTT. It codes for CSVTKPHSGGTDTQYF.

The rearrangement joins TRBV7-2 to TRBJ2-7; 10 bases are shared with TRBD1. The J segment lost 9 bases and the V segment lost 0 bases, leaving 11 bases of the junction unmatched. The CDR3 runs 16 residues. From germline, CDR1 is SGHTA and CDR2 FQGNSA. The CDR3 protein is CASSLAATGGIIRQYF. The CDR3, as DNA: TGTGCCAGCAGCTTAGCCGCGACAGGGGGCATTATACGGCAGTACTTC.

Concerning this clonotype: The germline gene is not matched at one end of the junction; a read error may be the cause. The chain is built from TRBV7-9 and TRBJ1-4; tentative D call: TRBD1 (5 bases). From germline, CDR1 is SEHNR and CDR2 FQNEAQ (reference sequence). The CDR3 has 15 residues. For the CDR3, the DNA is TGTGCCGGCAGCTTAGCTGGAGGGGCAGGGGAAAAACTGTTTTTT. Translation gives CAGSLAGGAGEKLFF.